The 18 T cell receptor beta chains presented below share a single source sample, sequenced in a study of T cell changes during pregnancy in multiple sclerosis. Sequenced by immunoSEQ multiplex PCR; TCRdb stores in-frame clones only, minus some. Seen here are roughly 44,000 clones, more than 70% observed once, and the top ten hold approximately 5.8%. The sequencing used CD8+ T cells from peripheral blood mononuclear cells, collected after pregnancy. The receptors were sampled from a female donor in good health, enrolled as a control in a pregnancy study.

This rearrangement joins TRBV10-3 to TRBJ2-1, with TRBD2 matching 10 bases. CDR3 size: 13 residues. With 10 bases clipped from V and 8 bases from J, the junction kept 8 bases outside the gene matches. Germline V gives CDR1 ENHRY, CDR2 SYGVKD. The CDR3 bases are TGTGCCACCTCCGCTAGCGGGGGCGATGAGCAGTTCTTC. Amino acid sequence: CATSASGGDEQFF.

By sample fraction, this clone is medium-sized. This chain joins TRBV4-3 and TRBJ1-5; D gene unclear. Germline lookup yields CDR1 LGHNA and CDR2 YSLEER. The V end lost 4 bases, the J end lost 2 bases, and 12 bases lay between the germline ends. The CDR3 has 15 residues. The CDR3 DNA reads as TGCGCCAGCAGCCCCGACGGAGGTGGCAATCAGCCCCAGCATTTT. It translates to CASSPDGGGNQPQHF.

The rearrangement joins TRBV28 to TRBJ1-3, with 7 bases lining up with TRBD1. Germline CDR1 reads MDHEN; CDR2 reads SYDVKM. The CDR3 extends over 15 amino acids. J gave up 0 bases and V 2 bases, and 1 base lay outside the gene matches. This chain's CDR3 is CASSLGQDSGNTIYF. The CDR3 region has the DNA TGTGCCAGCAGTTTAGGACAGGACTCTGGAAACACCATATATTTT. The variable domain in full, completed from reference TRBV28 and TRBJ1-3, reads DVKVTQSSRYLVKRTGEKVFLECVQDMDHENMFWYRQDPGLGLRLIYFSYDVKMKEKGDIPEGYSVSREKKERFSLILESASTNQTSMYLCASSLGQDSGNTIYFGEGSWLTVV.

In the case of this clone: Other DNA sequences of this sample code for an identical CDR3. The rearrangement uses TRBV7-9 and TRBJ1-1; 8 nucleotides match TRBD1. V trimming: 3 bases; J trimming: 1 base; junction bases outside the gene matches: 4. The germline V gene has CDR1 SEHNR and CDR2 FQNEAQ (reference sequence). The CDR3 extends over 15 amino acids. The CDR3 region is CASSFFGQGNTEAFF. As DNA, the CDR3 is TGTGCCAGCAGCTTTTTCGGACAGGGGAACACTGAAGCTTTCTTT. Full variable domain (rest looked up from reference TRBV7-9 and TRBJ1-1): DTGVSQNPRHKITKRGQNVTFRCDPISEHNRLYWYRQTLGQGPEFLTYFQNEAQLEKSRLLSDRFSAERPKGSFSTLEIQRTEQGDSAMYLCASSFFGQGNTEAFFGQGTRLTVV.

CDR3 nucleotides: TGCGCCAGCAGCCAAGACGCTAGCGGGAACTACGAGCAGTACTTC. Protein: CASSQDASGNYEQYF. The V call is TRBV4-3, the J call TRBJ2-5, with 9 bases lining up with TRBD2. The J call may be in error: the DNA end matches TRBJ2-7 better. The CDR3 is 15 amino acids. Germline V lookup: CDR1 LGHNA, CDR2 YSLEER.

The rearrangement links TRBV7-8 to TRBJ1-2; D call uncertain. Germline assignment: CDR1 SGHVS and CDR2 FQNEAQ. V lost 2 bases, J lost 2 bases, and 15 bases lay in between. The CDR3 has 16 amino acids. In DNA, the CDR3 is TGTGCCAGCAGCTTAAATGAGGTCCGGCGGAACTATGGCTACACCTTC. Translation: CASSLNEVRRNYGYTF.

The chain joins TRBV7-3 to TRBJ2-2; a weak D match, TRBD2 (5 bases). CDR1 and CDR2 from the germline V gene are SGHTA and FQGTGA. Deletions cut 2 bases from V and 7 bases from J, with 8 bases between. The length of the CDR3 is 13 residues. The CDR3 DNA follows: TGTGCCAGCAGCTTAGGAGGCGGCGGGGAGCTGTTTTTT. This translates into CASSLGGGGELFF.

This sequence joins TRBV20-1 and TRBJ2-3, with D uncertain. The V gene's germline CDR1 is DFQATT and CDR2 SNEGSKA (reference sequence). Trimming shortened V by 5 bases and J by 4 bases, and 4 bases separated the two germline ends. The CDR3 is made up of 10 amino acids. The DNA for the CDR3 is TGCAGTGCTCCCGCAGATACGCAGTATTTT. Its protein product is CSAPADTQYF.

The rearrangement links TRBV7-9 to TRBJ2-5; maybe TRBD1 (6 bases). V lost 3 bases to trimming and J lost 3 bases, with 11 bases between them. The CDR3 runs to 14 residues. Germline CDR1 SEHNR, CDR2 FQNEAQ (reference sequence). CDR3 bases: TGTGCCAGCAGCTTCTCTAAGGGGGAAGAGACCCAGTACTTC. Protein product: CASSFSKGEETQYF.

The chain recombines TRBV7-9 with TRBJ2-3, with TRBD1 matching over 8 bases. V shed 6 bases, J shed 6 bases, and the junction held 14 bases outside the gene matches. The CDR3 has 16 residues. Germline CDR1 reads SEHNR; CDR2 reads FQNEAQ (reference sequence). CDR3 nucleotides: TGTGCCAGCAGGGGGACAGGACCCGGTGGTTTGGATACGCAGTATTTT. This gives the protein CASRGTGPGGLDTQYF.

The gene calls are TRBV7-8 and TRBJ1-2; 7 bases match TRBD1. J lost 3 bases, V lost 5 bases, and 9 bases had no gene match. The CDR3 covers 15 residues. Germline CDR1 and CDR2: SGHVS and FQNEAQ. This CDR3 reads CASSPLGDRHYGYTF. CDR3 DNA: TGTGCCAGCAGCCCCTTAGGGGACAGACACTATGGCTACACCTTC.

The V gene is TRBV28, the J gene TRBJ1-1; no clear D. The CDR3 extends over 14 amino acids. Trimming took 2 bases from V and 0 from J, leaving 7 bases between them. Germline-derived CDR1 and CDR2 are MDHEN and SYDVKM. This CDR3 reads CASSLSPMNTEAFF. As DNA, the CDR3 is TGTGCCAGCAGTTTAAGCCCGATGAACACTGAAGCTTTCTTT.

The V gene is TRBV15, the J gene TRBJ1-6; the D is unclear. Germline loops: CDR1 LNHNV, CDR2 YYDKDF (reference sequence). The CDR3 totals 16 residues. Trimming took off 0 bases at V and 1 base at J, with 7 bases between the two ends. CDR3 DNA sequence: TGTGCCACCAGCAGAGATCCGGGATCCTATAATTCACCCCTCCACTTT. This translates into CATSRDPGSYNSPLHF.

CDR3 region: CASSFGLAGWARQFF. CDR3 sequence (DNA): TGTGCCAGCAGCTTCGGACTAGCGGGTTGGGCACGGCAGTTCTTC. This rearrangement joins TRBV11-2 to TRBJ2-1; TRBD2 matches 11 bases. This CDR3 spans 15 amino acids. V shed 3 bases, J shed 12 bases, and the junction held 10 bases outside the gene matches. CDR1 is SGHAT and CDR2 is FQNNGV in the germline V gene.

V and J are TRBV19 and TRBJ1-4; D perhaps matches TRBD1 (6 bases). Germline CDR1 LNHDA, CDR2 SQIVND (reference sequence). The CDR3 runs 17 residues. V lost 9 bases and J lost 5, with 25 bases in between. The CDR3 DNA is TGTGCCAGCATAGACCCGCACCGGAGGACAGAGAATGAAAAACTGTTTTTT. This translates into CASIDPHRRTENEKLFF.

This sequence joins TRBV29-1 and TRBJ1-2; possibly TRBD1 for D (6 bases). This CDR3 is 12 amino acids long. Germline V CDR1 and CDR2: SQVTM, ANQGSEA. The V gene lost 6 bases and the J gene lost 7 bases, with 15 bases spanning the gap. The CDR3 loop is CSVETGLVGYTF. The CDR3 DNA is TGCAGCGTGGAAACAGGGCTCGTTGGCTACACCTTC. Drawing the rest from reference TRBV29-1 and TRBJ1-2, the complete variable domain is SAVISQKPSRDICQRGTSLTIQCQVDSQVTMMFWYRQQPGQSLTLIATANQGSEATYESGFVIDKFPISRPNLTFSTLTVSNMSPEDSSIYLCSVETGLVGYTFGSGTRLTVV.

This clone was found once. The CDR3 DNA reads TGTGCCAGCAGCGTAGGCGACAGTCCTAACTATGGCTACACCTTC. This gives the protein CASSVGDSPNYGYTF. J is TRBJ1-2 and V is TRBV9, with D tentatively TRBD1 (5 bases). CDR1 and CDR2 (germline): SGDLS, YYNGEE. The CDR3 totals 15 residues. V dropped 0 bases and J dropped 0 bases, with 9 bases sitting between them.

The V gene is TRBV9, the J gene TRBJ1-5; D is undetermined. The CDR3 loop spans 13 amino acids. Per the germline V gene, CDR1 is SGDLS and CDR2 is YYNGEE. The V end was cut by 7 bases, the J end by 7 bases, with 15 bases between. CDR3 DNA sequence: TGTGCCAGCGGCCGAGGGTCAAGACAGCCCCAGCATTTT. Translation: CASGRGSRQPQHF. Combining the CDR3 with reference TRBV9 and TRBJ1-5 gives the whole variable domain DSGVTQTPKHLITATGQRVTLRCSPRSGDLSVYWYQQSLDQGLQFLIQYYNGEERAKGNILERFSAQQFPDLHSELNLSSLELGDSALYFCASGRGSRQPQHFGDGTRLSIL.